The 13 T cell receptor beta chains given below trace back to one sample, sequenced in a study of blood T cells in healthy people across ages. Through a sample-barcoded 5' primer and a J-beta primer mix, a second PCR was run for about 6 to 11 cycles. TCRdb redid the calling of the 5' RACE reads with MiXCR, one entry per CDR3 protein. The sample shows about 780,000 distinct CDR3 sequences, about 46% of them seen only once. The sample consisted of blood. These receptor sequences come from a man of 80 years or more in good health.

V is TRBV19 and J is TRBJ2-7, with a tentative D call TRBD1 (6 bases). Germline V gene lookup returns CDR1 LNHDA and CDR2 SQIVND (reference sequence). V lost 11 bases, J lost 1 base, and 12 bases lay in between. The CDR3 is 12 amino acids. CDR3 nucleotide sequence: TGTGCCTCCCGGGACACATCCTACGAGCAGTACTTC. This gives the protein CASRDTSYEQYF.

In this sample, this clonotype turned up many times. Just one base apart from a much larger clone, this may be a read error. CDR3 loop: CASSLAGERQYF. The CDR3 region has the DNA TGTGCCAGCAGCTTAGCGGGGGAGAGGCAGTACTTC. The chain carries TRBV7-7 and TRBJ2-5; D possibly matches TRBD1 or TRBD2 (5 bases each). Trimming shortened V by 0 bases and J by 11 bases, and 10 bases separated the two germline ends. This CDR3 region has 12 residues. The germline CDR1 and CDR2 sequences are SSHAT and FNYEAQ (reference sequence).

The chain joins TRBV29-1 to TRBJ2-5; TRBD1 matches 8 bases. With 3 bases clipped from V and 9 bases from J, the junction kept 6 bases outside the gene matches. The CDR3 has 12 residues. Germline loops: CDR1 SQVTM, CDR2 ANQGSEA. CDR3: CSVDRGPGPQYF. CDR3 nucleotide sequence: TGCAGCGTTGACAGGGGGCCGGGACCCCAGTACTTC.

In this sample, this clonotype turned up a few times. This sequence joins TRBV6-1 and TRBJ2-3; no reliable D call. The germline V gene encodes CDR1 MNHNS and CDR2 SASEGT. CDR3 size: 13 residues. Trimming took 7 bases from V and 5 from J, leaving 13 bases between them. CDR3 DNA: TGTGCCAGCACCAACGGCCTCGGAGATACGCAGTATTTT. Translating it yields CASTNGLGDTQYF.

The V call is TRBV7-2, the J call TRBJ1-2; D not certain. The germline gives CDR1 SGHTA, CDR2 FQGNSA. V was shortened by 1 base and J by 2 bases, with 8 bases between the two germline ends. CDR3 length: 14 residues. The CDR3 loop is CASSLVGGNYGYTF. CDR3 nucleotides: TGTGCCAGCAGCTTAGTGGGCGGGAACTATGGCTACACCTTC.

This clonotype was counted only a few times. This rearrangement joins TRBV20-1 to TRBJ2-3; no definite D call. With 6 bases removed from V and 4 bases from J, the gap between germline ends came to 8 bases. CDR3 length equals 11 residues. CDR1 is DFQATT and CDR2 is SNEGSKA in the germline V gene (reference sequence). CDR3 sequence reads: CSAKSADTQYF. CDR3 DNA sequence: TGCAGTGCCAAATCGGCAGATACGCAGTATTTT.

V usage is TRBV7-2 and J usage is TRBJ2-5; D possibly corresponds to TRBD1 (6 bases). The J call is uncertain, as TRBJ2-1 better fits the DNA end. The CDR3 is 14 residues long. Per germline, CDR1 SGHTA and CDR2 FQGNSA. In nucleotides, the CDR3 is TGTGCCAGCAGCAACGGACAGTTCCAAGAGACCCAGTTCTTC. It encodes CASSNGQFQETQFF.

This clonotype was seen more than once but under ten times. This chain connects TRBV9 to TRBJ2-1; D possibly corresponds to TRBD2 (6 bases). The V gene's germline CDR1 is SGDLS and CDR2 YYNGEE. Trimming cost V 4 bases and J 13 bases, with 27 bases left between them. There are 16 residues in the CDR3. CDR3 in amino acids: CASSLGGAAGRMSQFF. DNA of the CDR3: TGTGCCAGCAGCCTCGGGGGAGCGGCCGGGCGGATGAGCCAGTTCTTC.

This clonotype occurred a few times. The chain links TRBV7-2 to TRBJ2-5; D might be TRBD1 (5 bases). Germline assignment: CDR1 SGHTA and CDR2 FQGNSA. The V end lost 7 bases, the J end lost 6 bases, and 18 bases lay between the germline ends. CDR3 length equals 14 residues. The CDR3 loop is CASKLSPRAQTQYF. CDR3 DNA: TGTGCCAGCAAGTTGAGCCCCAGGGCACAGACCCAGTACTTC.

The chain links TRBV9 to TRBJ2-2, with 10 nucleotides matching TRBD2. J gave up 4 bases and V 7 bases, and 7 bases lay outside the gene matches. From germline, CDR1 is SGDLS and CDR2 YYNGEE. The CDR3 consists of 15 residues. As DNA, the CDR3 is TGTGCCAGCCTCCTAGCGGGAGCGACCACCGGGGAGCTGTTTTTT. This codes for CASLLAGATTGELFF.

This clonotype has a count of ten or more. The V and J genes are TRBV20-1 and TRBJ2-5; TRBD2 aligns across 11 bases. Trimming at V came to 4 bases and at J to 5 bases, leaving 6 bases not matched to a gene. The CDR3 runs to 14 residues. Germline V gives CDR1 DFQATT, CDR2 SNEGSKA (reference sequence). The CDR3 protein is CSAIAGGRHETQYF. CDR3 in DNA: TGCAGTGCTATAGCGGGAGGGAGGCATGAGACCCAGTACTTC.

The chain carries TRBV12-3 or TRBV12-4 and TRBJ2-5, with 7 bases fitting TRBD2. This CDR3 contains 14 residues. Unmatched junction bases numbered 14, after V lost 5 bases and J lost 11 bases. The CDR3 loop is CASSASGPANEQYF. CDR3 bases: TGTGCCAGCAGTGCTAGCGGTCCCGCCAATGAGCAGTACTTC.

The rearrangement joins TRBV12-3 or TRBV12-4 to TRBJ2-7, with a weak D call TRBD1 (5 bases). CDR3 length: 14 residues. Trimming took 3 bases from V and 5 from J, leaving 14 bases between them. Written as DNA, the CDR3 is TGTGCCAGCAGTTTTAGGTCAGGGAATCACGAGCAGTACTTC. Translation gives CASSFRSGNHEQYF.